Reported below is one T cell receptor (beta chain). The CDR3 has 14 residues. Germline V gives CDR1 SNHLY, CDR2 FYNNEI. Trimming removed 2 bases from V and 2 bases from J, with 7 bases in between. These data belong to a study of blood T cell repertoires in COVID-19. Sequenced by immunoSEQ multiplex PCR; TCRdb stores in-frame clones only, minus some. The table shows around 440,000 clones, with more than 70% occurring only once. The chain joins TRBV2 to TRBJ1-3, with D unresolved. The receptor's source is a woman in her forties or fifties with COVID-19, enrolled during active disease. Sequenced material: peripheral blood. As DNA, the CDR3 is TGTGCCAGCAGTGAAACGGGAGCTGGAAACACCATATATTTT. Its protein is CASSETGAGNTIYF.